This T cell receptor beta chain was sequenced in a study of T cells expressing NK-cell markers. Study-wide findings and caveats: Also leading the CD3+CD56-NKG2C+ fraction in a handful of donors were these clonotypes.

Using the 5' RACE reads, TCRdb records one entry per CDR3 protein without DNA. Recorded for this sample: about 170,000 distinct CDR3 sequences. About this clonotype itself: Antigen: not known.

The CDR3 loop spans 16 amino acids. Germline V CDR1 and CDR2: SEHNR, FQNEAQ (reference sequence). The sequencing input was blood T cells: a sorted CD56 or NKG2C T cell subset, CD4+ or CD8+ T cells, or bulk PBMC T cells (not recorded which). This chain uses TRBV7-9 with TRBJ2-1; TCRdb selects TRBD1, and the lack of DNA leaves this call unchecked. The sequence was obtained from a man aged 18-75 years in good health. CDR3 sequence: CASSTRRDRGVDEQFF.